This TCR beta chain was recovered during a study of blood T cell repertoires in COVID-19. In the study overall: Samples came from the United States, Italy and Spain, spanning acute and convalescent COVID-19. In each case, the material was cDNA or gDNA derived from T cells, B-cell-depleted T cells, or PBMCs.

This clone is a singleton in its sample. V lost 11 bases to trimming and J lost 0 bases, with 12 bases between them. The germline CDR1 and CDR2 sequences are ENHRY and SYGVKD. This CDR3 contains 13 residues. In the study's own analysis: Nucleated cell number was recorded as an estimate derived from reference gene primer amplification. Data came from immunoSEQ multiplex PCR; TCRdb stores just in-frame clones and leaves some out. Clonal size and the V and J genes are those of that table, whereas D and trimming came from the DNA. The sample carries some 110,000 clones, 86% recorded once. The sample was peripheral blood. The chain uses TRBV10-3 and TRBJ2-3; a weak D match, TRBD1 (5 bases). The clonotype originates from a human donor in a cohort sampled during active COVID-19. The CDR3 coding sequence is TGTGCCTCTCTAGGGGCTAGCACAGATACGCAGTATTTT. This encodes CASLGASTDTQYF.